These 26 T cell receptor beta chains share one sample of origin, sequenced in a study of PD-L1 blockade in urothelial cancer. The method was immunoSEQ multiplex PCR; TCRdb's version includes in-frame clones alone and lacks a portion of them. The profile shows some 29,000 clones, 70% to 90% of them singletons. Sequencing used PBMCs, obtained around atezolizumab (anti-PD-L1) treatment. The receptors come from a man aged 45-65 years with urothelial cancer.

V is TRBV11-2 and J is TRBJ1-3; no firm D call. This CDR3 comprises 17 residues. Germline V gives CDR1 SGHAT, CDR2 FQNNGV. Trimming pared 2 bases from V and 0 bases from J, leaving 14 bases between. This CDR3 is CASSLLPGPSSGNTIYF. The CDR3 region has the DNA TGTGCCAGCAGCTTATTACCGGGTCCAAGCTCTGGAAACACCATATATTTT.

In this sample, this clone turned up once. DNA for the CDR3: TGTGCCAGCAGTTACTCCCAGGGGGACTATGGCTACACCTTC. It translates to CASSYSQGDYGYTF. The V and J genes are TRBV6-5 and TRBJ1-2; 7 nucleotides agree with TRBD1. Germline CDR1 MNHEY, CDR2 SVGAGI. CDR3 length: 14 residues. Germline trimming cut 0 bases from V and 3 bases from J; bases unmatched to any gene: 1.

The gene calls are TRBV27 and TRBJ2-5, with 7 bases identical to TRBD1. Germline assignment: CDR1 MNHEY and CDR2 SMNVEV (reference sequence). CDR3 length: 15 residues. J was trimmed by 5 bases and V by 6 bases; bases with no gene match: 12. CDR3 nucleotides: TGTGCCAGCAGACCACCCGACAGGGTTTGGGAGACCCAGTACTTC. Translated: CASRPPDRVWETQYF.

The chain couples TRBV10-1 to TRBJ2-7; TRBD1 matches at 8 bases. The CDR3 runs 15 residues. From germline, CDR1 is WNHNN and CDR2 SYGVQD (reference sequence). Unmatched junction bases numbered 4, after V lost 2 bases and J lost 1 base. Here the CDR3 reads CASSEGQGASYEQYF. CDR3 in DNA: TGCGCCAGCAGTGAGGGGCAGGGGGCTTCCTACGAGCAGTACTTC.

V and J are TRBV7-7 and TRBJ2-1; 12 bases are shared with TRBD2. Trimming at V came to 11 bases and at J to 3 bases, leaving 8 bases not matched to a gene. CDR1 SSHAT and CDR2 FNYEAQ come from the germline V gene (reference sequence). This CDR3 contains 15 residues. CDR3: CASASGRDYYNEQFF. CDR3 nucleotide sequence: TGTGCCTCGGCTAGCGGGAGGGACTACTACAATGAGCAGTTCTTC.

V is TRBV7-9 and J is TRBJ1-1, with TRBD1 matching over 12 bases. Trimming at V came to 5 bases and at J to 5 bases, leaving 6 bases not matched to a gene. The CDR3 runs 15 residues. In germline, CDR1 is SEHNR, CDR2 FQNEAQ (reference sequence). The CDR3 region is CASSRGQGAITEAFF. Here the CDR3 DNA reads TGTGCCAGCAGCCGGGGACAGGGGGCGATAACTGAAGCTTTCTTT.

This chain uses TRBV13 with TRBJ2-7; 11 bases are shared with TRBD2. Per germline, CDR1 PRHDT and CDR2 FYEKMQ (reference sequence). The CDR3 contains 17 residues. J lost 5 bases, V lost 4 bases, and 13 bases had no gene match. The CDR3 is CASSYSSGRSGFHEQYF. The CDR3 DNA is TGTGCCAGCAGCTACTCTAGCGGGAGGTCCGGTTTCCACGAGCAGTACTTC.

CDR3 residues: CASSIIAGRGEKLFF. CDR3 sequence (DNA): TGTGCCAGTAGTATAATCGCAGGGCGTGGCGAAAAACTGTTTTTT. This chain connects TRBV19 to TRBJ1-4; weak D call: TRBD1 (5 bases). Germline CDR1 LNHDA, CDR2 SQIVND (reference sequence). This CDR3 has 15 amino acids. Trimming removed 2 bases at V and 8 bases at J, with 15 bases between.

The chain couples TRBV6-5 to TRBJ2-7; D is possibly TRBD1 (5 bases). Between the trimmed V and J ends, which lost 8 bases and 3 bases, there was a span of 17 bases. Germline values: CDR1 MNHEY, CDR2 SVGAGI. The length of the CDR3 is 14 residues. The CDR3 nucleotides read TGTGCCAGCCAGCTAGGGGCAGGGCGCTACGAGCAGTACTTC. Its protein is CASQLGAGRYEQYF.

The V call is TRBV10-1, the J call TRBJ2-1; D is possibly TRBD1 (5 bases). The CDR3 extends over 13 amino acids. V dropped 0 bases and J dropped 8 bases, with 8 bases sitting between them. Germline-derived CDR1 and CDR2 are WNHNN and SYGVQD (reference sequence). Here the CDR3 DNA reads TGCGCCAGCAGTGAGTCTGTAGGGGATGAGCAGTTCTTC. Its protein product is CASSESVGDEQFF.

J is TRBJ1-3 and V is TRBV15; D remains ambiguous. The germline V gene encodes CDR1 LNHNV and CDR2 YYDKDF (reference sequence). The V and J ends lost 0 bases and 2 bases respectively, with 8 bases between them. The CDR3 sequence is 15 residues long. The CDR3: CATSRDGVPGNTIYF. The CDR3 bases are TGTGCCACCAGCAGAGATGGAGTGCCTGGAAACACCATATATTTT.

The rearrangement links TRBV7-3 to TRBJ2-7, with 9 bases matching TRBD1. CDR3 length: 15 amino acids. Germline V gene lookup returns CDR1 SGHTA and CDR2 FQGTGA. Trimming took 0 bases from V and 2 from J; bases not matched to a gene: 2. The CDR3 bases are TGTGCCAGCAGCTTAACAGGGACAGGGCCCTACGAGCAGTACTTC. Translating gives CASSLTGTGPYEQYF.

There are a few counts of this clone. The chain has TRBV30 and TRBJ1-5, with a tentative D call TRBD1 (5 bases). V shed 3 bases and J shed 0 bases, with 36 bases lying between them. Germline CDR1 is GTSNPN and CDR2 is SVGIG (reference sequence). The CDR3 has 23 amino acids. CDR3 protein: CAWRGIKGLAGGPLSDSNQPQHF. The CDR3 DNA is TGTGCCTGGAGAGGAATAAAGGGACTAGCGGGAGGGCCTCTTTCGGATAGCAATCAGCCCCAGCATTTT.

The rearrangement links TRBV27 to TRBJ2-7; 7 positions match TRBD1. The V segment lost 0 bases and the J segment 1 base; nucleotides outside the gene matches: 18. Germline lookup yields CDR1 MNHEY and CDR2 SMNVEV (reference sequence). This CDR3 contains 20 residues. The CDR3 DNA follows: TGTGCCAGCAGTTTATCCCAATCCCAAACGGGAAGGACAGGTTCCTACGAGCAGTACTTC. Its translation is CASSLSQSQTGRTGSYEQYF.

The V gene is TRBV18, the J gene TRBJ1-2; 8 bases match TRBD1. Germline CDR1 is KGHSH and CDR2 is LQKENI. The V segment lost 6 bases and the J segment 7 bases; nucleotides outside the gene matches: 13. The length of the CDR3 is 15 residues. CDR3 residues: CASSRSQGALGGYTF. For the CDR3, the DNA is TGTGCCAGCTCCCGAAGTCAGGGGGCCCTGGGTGGCTACACCTTC.

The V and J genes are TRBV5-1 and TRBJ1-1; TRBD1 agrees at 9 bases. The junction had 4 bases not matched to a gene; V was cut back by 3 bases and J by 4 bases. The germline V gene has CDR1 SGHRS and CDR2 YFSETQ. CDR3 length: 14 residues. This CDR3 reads CASSSQGARTEAFF. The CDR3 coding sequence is TGCGCCAGCAGCTCACAGGGGGCGCGCACTGAAGCTTTCTTT.

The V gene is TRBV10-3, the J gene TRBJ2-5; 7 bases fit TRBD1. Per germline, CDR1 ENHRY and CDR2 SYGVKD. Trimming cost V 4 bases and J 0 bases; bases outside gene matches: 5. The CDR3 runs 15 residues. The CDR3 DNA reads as TGTGCCATCAGTGGAGCCGACAGGGACCAAGAGACCCAGTACTTC. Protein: CAISGADRDQETQYF.

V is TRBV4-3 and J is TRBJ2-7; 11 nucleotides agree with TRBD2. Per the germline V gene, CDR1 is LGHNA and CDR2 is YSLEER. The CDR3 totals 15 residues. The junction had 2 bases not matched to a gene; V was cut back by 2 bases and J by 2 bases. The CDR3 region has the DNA TGCGCCAGCAGCCAACTAGCGGGAGGACCCTACGAGCAGTACTTC. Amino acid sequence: CASSQLAGGPYEQYF.

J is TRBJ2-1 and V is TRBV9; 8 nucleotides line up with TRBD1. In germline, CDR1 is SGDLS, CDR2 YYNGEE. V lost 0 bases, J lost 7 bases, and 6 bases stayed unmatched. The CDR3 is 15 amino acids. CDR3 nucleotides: TGTGCCAGCAGCGTAGCAGGGGGCGCGGGGAATGAGCAGTTCTTC. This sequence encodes CASSVAGGAGNEQFF. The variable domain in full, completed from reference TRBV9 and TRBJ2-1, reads DSGVTQTPKHLITATGQRVTLRCSPRSGDLSVYWYQQSLDQGLQFLIQYYNGEERAKGNILERFSAQQFPDLHSELNLSSLELGDSALYFCASSVAGGAGNEQFFGPGTRLTVL.

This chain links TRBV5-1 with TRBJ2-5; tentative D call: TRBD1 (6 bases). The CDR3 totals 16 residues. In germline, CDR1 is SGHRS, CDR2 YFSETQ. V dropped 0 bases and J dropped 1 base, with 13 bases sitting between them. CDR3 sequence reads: CASSLGLGHPQETQYF. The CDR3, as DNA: TGCGCCAGCAGCTTGGGACTGGGACACCCCCAAGAGACCCAGTACTTC.

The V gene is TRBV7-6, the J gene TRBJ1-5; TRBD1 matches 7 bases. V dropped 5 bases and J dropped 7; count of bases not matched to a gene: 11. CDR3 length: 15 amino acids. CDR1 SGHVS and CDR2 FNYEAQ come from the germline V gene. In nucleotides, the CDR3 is TGTGCCAGCAGCGAAAACAGGGGTTGGGAACAGCCCCAGCATTTT. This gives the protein CASSENRGWEQPQHF.

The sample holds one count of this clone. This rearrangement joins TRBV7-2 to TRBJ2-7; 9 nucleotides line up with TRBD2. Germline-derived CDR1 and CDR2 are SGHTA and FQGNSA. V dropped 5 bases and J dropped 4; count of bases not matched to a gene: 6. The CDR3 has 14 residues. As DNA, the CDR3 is TGTGCCAGCAGCGGTAGCGGGAGTGCGTACGAGCAGTACTTC. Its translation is CASSGSGSAYEQYF.

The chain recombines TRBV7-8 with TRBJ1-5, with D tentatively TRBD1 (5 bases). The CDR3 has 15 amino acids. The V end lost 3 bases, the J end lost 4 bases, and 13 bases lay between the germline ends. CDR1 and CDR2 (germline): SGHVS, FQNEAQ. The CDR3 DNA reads TGTGCCAGCAGCTTGGCGGGACCGAGAAATCAGCCCCAGCATTTT. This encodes CASSLAGPRNQPQHF.

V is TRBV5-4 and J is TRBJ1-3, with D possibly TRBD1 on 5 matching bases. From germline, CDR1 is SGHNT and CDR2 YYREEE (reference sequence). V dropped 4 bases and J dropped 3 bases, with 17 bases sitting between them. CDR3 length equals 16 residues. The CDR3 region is CASSPRGGTNGNTIYF. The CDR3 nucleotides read TGTGCCAGCAGCCCGCGGGGAGGGACTAATGGAAACACCATATATTTT.

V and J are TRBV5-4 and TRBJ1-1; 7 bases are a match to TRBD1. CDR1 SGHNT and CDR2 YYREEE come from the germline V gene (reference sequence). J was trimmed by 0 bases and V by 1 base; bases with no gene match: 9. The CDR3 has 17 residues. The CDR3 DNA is TGTGCCAGCAGCTTGCCGGCCCGACAGGGTCTGAACACTGAAGCTTTCTTT. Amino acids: CASSLPARQGLNTEAFF.

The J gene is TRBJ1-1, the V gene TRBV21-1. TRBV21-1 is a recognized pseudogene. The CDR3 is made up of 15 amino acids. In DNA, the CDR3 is TGTGCCAGCAGCAAATTTGGGGAACGCGGGGGTGAAGCTTTCTTT. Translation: CASSKFGERGGEAFF.